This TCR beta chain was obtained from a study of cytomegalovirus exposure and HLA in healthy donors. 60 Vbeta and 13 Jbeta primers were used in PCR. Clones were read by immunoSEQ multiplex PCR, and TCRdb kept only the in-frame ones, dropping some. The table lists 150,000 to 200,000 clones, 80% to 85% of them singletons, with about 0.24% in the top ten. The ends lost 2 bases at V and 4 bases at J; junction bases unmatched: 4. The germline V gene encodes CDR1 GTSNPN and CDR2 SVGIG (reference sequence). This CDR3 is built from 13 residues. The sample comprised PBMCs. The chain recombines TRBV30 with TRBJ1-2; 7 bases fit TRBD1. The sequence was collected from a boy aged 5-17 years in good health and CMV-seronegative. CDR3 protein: CAWSLGGIYGYTF. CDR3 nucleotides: TGTGCCTGGAGTTTAGGGGGCATCTATGGCTACACCTTC.